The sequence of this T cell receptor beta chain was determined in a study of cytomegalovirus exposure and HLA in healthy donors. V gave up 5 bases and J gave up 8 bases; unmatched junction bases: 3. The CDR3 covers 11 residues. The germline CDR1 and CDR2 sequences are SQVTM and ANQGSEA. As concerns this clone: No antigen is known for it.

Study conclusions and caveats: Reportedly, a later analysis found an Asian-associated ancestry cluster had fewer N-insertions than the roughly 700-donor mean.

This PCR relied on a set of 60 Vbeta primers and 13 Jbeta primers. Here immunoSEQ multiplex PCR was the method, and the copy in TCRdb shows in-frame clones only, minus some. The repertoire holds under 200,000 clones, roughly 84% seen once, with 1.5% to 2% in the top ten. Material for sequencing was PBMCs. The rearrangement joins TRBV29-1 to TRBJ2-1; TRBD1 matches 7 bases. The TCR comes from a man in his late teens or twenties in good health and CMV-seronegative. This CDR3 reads CSVSGGDEQFF. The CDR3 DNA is TGCAGCGTTTCAGGGGGAGATGAGCAGTTCTTC.